Below are 25 T cell receptor beta chains sequenced from a single sample in a study of blood T cell repertoires in COVID-19. Clones were read by immunoSEQ multiplex PCR, and TCRdb kept only the in-frame ones, dropping some. The sample has some 45,000 clones, over 70% seen once. Sequences were obtained from peripheral blood. These receptors were collected from a woman in her sixties with acute or convalescent COVID-19.

V usage is TRBV6-5 and J usage is TRBJ1-1; 7 bases fit TRBD1. After removal of 6 bases from V and 4 bases from J, the junction contained 2 bases not matched to a gene. CDR1 is MNHEY and CDR2 is SVGAGI in the germline V gene. The CDR3 loop spans 12 amino acids. The CDR3 bases are TGTGCCAGCAGACACAGGGGCACTGAAGCTTTCTTT. Its translation is CASRHRGTEAFF.

This clone has more than one count but fewer than ten. The J gene is TRBJ1-1, the V gene TRBV29-1; D is perhaps TRBD1 (5 bases). CDR3 length: 13 amino acids. Per the germline V gene, CDR1 is SQVTM and CDR2 is ANQGSEA. V gave up 6 bases and J gave up 5 bases, with 16 bases separating them. Written as DNA, the CDR3 is TGCAGCGTAGGGGAGGACCTGGGGACTGAAGCTTTCTTT. It specifies CSVGEDLGTEAFF.

This rearrangement joins TRBV5-1 to TRBJ2-2; D is uncertain. Germline CDR1 SGHRS, CDR2 YFSETQ. The CDR3 has 15 amino acids. Between the trimmed V and J ends, which lost 1 base and 3 bases, there was a span of 10 bases. The CDR3 sequence: CASSLLAGDTGELFF. The CDR3 DNA follows: TGCGCCAGCAGCTTGTTGGCAGGTGACACCGGGGAGCTGTTTTTT.

V gene TRBV12-5 combines with J gene TRBJ2-7; 8 positions match TRBD2. V lost 5 bases and J lost 3; bases outside the gene matches: 9. From germline, CDR1 is LGHNT and CDR2 FRNRAP. The CDR3 extends over 15 amino acids. The CDR3 sequence is CASGTGGTWGYEQYF. DNA for the CDR3: TGTGCTAGTGGTACGGGAGGGACTTGGGGCTACGAGCAGTACTTC.

The gene calls are TRBV5-6 and TRBJ2-2; D is unresolved. Germline loops: CDR1 SGHDT, CDR2 YYEEEE. Trimming took 0 bases from V and 7 from J, leaving 13 bases between them. CDR3 size: 15 residues. The CDR3 sequence: CASSLVQAVVGELFF. CDR3 in DNA: TGTGCCAGCAGCTTGGTGCAGGCCGTCGTCGGGGAGCTGTTTTTT. The full variable domain, with the rest looked up from reference TRBV5-6 and TRBJ2-2, is DAGVTQSPTHLIKTRGQQVTLRCSPKSGHDTVSWYQQALGQGPQFIFQYYEEEERQRGNFPDRFSGHQFPNYSSELNVNALLLGDSALYLCASSLVQAVVGELFFGEGSRLTVL.

This chain joins TRBV6-5 and TRBJ2-7, with D maybe TRBD1 (6 bases). This CDR3 has 13 residues. The V end was cut by 8 bases, the J end by 6 bases, with 17 bases between. The V gene's germline CDR1 is MNHEY and CDR2 SVGAGI. The CDR3 is CASHTGYHSEQYF. In DNA form, the CDR3 reads TGTGCCAGCCATACAGGGTATCATAGCGAGCAGTACTTC.

The chain combines TRBV5-4 with TRBJ2-7, with a tentative D call TRBD1 (6 bases). The germline CDR1 and CDR2 sequences are SGHNT and YYREEE (reference sequence). V was cut by 9 bases and J by 7 bases, with 8 bases left in between. The CDR3 covers 9 residues. The CDR3 reads CAMGAEQYF. The DNA of the CDR3 is TGTGCCATGGGGGCGGAGCAGTACTTC.

The rearrangement uses TRBV5-1 and TRBJ2-2; 8 bases map to TRBD1. The CDR3 contains 15 residues. Germline trimming cut 0 bases from V and 8 bases from J; bases unmatched to any gene: 6. CDR1 is SGHRS, CDR2 YFSETQ, per germline. The CDR3 DNA reads TGCGCCAGCAGCTTGGTGGGGACAGGCCGGGGGGAGCTGTTTTTT. Its protein product is CASSLVGTGRGELFF.

The V call is TRBV5-6, the J call TRBJ1-2; D remains unclear. CDR3 size: 13 residues. V lost 0 bases and J lost 7, with 10 bases in between. Germline V CDR1 and CDR2: SGHDT, YYEEEE. The CDR3 loop reads CASSLVATSGYTF. In DNA form, the CDR3 reads TGTGCCAGCAGCTTGGTGGCCACCTCTGGCTACACCTTC.

The rearrangement joins TRBV27 to TRBJ1-1; 7 bases are a match to TRBD1. Germline assignment: CDR1 MNHEY and CDR2 SMNVEV (reference sequence). The J segment lost 1 base and the V segment lost 6 bases, leaving 8 bases of the junction unmatched. The length of the CDR3 is 15 residues. The CDR3 nucleotides read TGTGCCAGCAGCCCAGGGGGGCTTAGGAACACTGAAGCTTTCTTT. Residues: CASSPGGLRNTEAFF.

J is TRBJ1-2 and V is TRBV2; 7 bases map to TRBD1. Germline CDR1 and CDR2: SNHLY and FYNNEI. The CDR3 extends over 12 amino acids. The V gene end was trimmed by 9 bases and the J gene end by 6 bases; junction bases not matched to a gene: 7. CDR3 coding DNA: TGTGCCAGAAAATCGACAGGGCATGGCTACACCTTC. It codes for CARKSTGHGYTF.

The rearrangement links TRBV5-1 to TRBJ2-7; a possible D gene is TRBD2 (5 bases). The V and J ends lost 4 bases and 4 bases respectively, with 9 bases between them. CDR1 SGHRS and CDR2 YFSETQ come from the germline V gene. The CDR3 spans 12 residues. For the CDR3, the DNA is TGCGCCAGCAGCCCTAGCCTTTACGAGCAGTACTTC. The encoded protein is CASSPSLYEQYF.

This chain uses TRBV2 with TRBJ1-2; TRBD1 matches at 9 bases. This CDR3 spans 13 amino acids. Per the germline V gene, CDR1 is SNHLY and CDR2 is FYNNEI. The J segment lost 8 bases and the V segment lost 6 bases, leaving 7 bases of the junction unmatched. This CDR3 reads CASRDRGLTGYTF. The CDR3 nucleotides are TGTGCCAGCAGGGACAGGGGTTTGACGGGCTACACCTTC.

The rearrangement joins TRBV27 to TRBJ1-4; possibly TRBD1 for D (5 bases). Germline-derived CDR1 and CDR2 are MNHEY and SMNVEV (reference sequence). CDR3 size: 14 residues. Trimming took 5 bases from V and 8 from J, leaving 15 bases between them. The CDR3 sequence: CASSPVTATEKLFF. In DNA form, the CDR3 reads TGTGCCAGCAGTCCGGTGACAGCGACAGAAAAACTGTTTTTT.

V and J are TRBV5-6 and TRBJ2-7, with TRBD2 matching over 7 bases. The germline V gene encodes CDR1 SGHDT and CDR2 YYEEEE. The CDR3 has 18 residues. The V segment lost 4 bases and the J segment 2 bases; nucleotides outside the gene matches: 18. Here the CDR3 reads CASSNGITRDYRPYEQYF. The CDR3 region has the DNA TGTGCCAGCAGCAACGGAATAACCCGGGACTACAGACCCTACGAGCAGTACTTC.

The V gene is TRBV11-1, the J gene TRBJ2-1; weak D call: TRBD2 (5 bases). CDR1 and CDR2 from the germline V gene are SGHAT and FQDESV (reference sequence). The CDR3 runs to 13 residues. V lost 5 bases and J 5 bases, leaving 10 bases between the germline ends. As DNA, the CDR3 is TGTGCCAGCAGCCCTTCCGGGAACAATGAGCAGTTCTTC. Translating it yields CASSPSGNNEQFF. Full variable domain (outside the CDR3, taken from reference TRBV11-1 and TRBJ2-1): EAEVAQSPRYKITEKSQAVAFWCDPISGHATLYWYRQILGQGPELLVQFQDESVVDDSQLPKDRFSAERLKGVDSTLKIQPAELGDSAMYLCASSPSGNNEQFFGPGTRLTVL.

This clone appeared once. V gene TRBV24-1 combines with J gene TRBJ2-7; 8 nucleotides align to TRBD1. In germline, CDR1 is KGHDR, CDR2 SFDVKD. V was clipped by 4 bases and J by 3 bases; unmatched bases: 10. The CDR3 consists of 16 residues. The CDR3 nucleotides are TGTGCCACCAGTGACCCCAGACAGGGGCGAAACTACGAGCAGTACTTC. The encoded protein is CATSDPRQGRNYEQYF.

The CDR3 coding sequence is TGTGCCAGCAGCAAAGAAAGTAAAGGTCGGAGTTCACCCCTCCACTTT. Its translation: CASSKESKGRSSPLHF. V is TRBV21-1 and J is TRBJ1-6. TRBV21-1 is deemed a pseudogene. The length of the CDR3 is 16 residues.

V gene TRBV5-1 combines with J gene TRBJ2-2, with TRBD1 matching 10 bases. V dropped 4 bases and J dropped 3; count of bases not matched to a gene: 3. From germline, CDR1 is SGHRS and CDR2 YFSETQ. The CDR3 is 15 residues long. CDR3 loop: CASSGTGAHTGELFF. The CDR3 nucleotides are TGCGCCAGCAGCGGGACAGGGGCCCACACCGGGGAGCTGTTTTTT.

V and J are TRBV5-1 and TRBJ2-2; 8 bases are shared with TRBD1. J was trimmed by 4 bases and V by 1 base; bases with no gene match: 6. CDR1 is SGHRS and CDR2 is YFSETQ in the germline V gene. This CDR3 region has 16 residues. In nucleotides, the CDR3 is TGCGCCAGCAGCTTGAGTCGGACAGGGCCCACCGGGGAGCTGTTTTTT. Translated, it gives CASSLSRTGPTGELFF.

The chain combines TRBV11-2 with TRBJ1-5, with 11 bases matching TRBD1. The germline V gene encodes CDR1 SGHAT and CDR2 FQNNGV. The length of the CDR3 is 18 residues. V gave up 0 bases and J gave up 3 bases; unmatched junction bases: 7. CDR3 sequence: CASSLDALGQGDNQPQHF. In DNA, the CDR3 is TGTGCCAGCAGCTTAGATGCCCTGGGACAGGGGGACAATCAGCCCCAGCATTTT.

The J gene is TRBJ1-2, the V gene TRBV5-6; 7 bases match TRBD1. Germline-derived CDR1 and CDR2 are SGHDT and YYEEEE. The ends lost 5 bases at V and 6 bases at J; junction bases unmatched: 13. This CDR3 is 15 amino acids long. The CDR3 loop reads CASRRVDRDVDGYTF. CDR3 nucleotide sequence: TGTGCCAGCAGGCGTGTTGACAGGGACGTGGATGGCTACACCTTC.

This chain connects TRBV7-9 to TRBJ2-3; tentatively, D is TRBD1 (6 bases). Germline CDR1 and CDR2: SEHNR and FQNEAQ (reference sequence). V lost 11 bases and J 3 bases, leaving 12 bases between the germline ends. The CDR3 loop spans 12 amino acids. The CDR3 DNA follows: TGTGCCGGAGATCAGGGGACAGATACGCAGTATTTT. Protein sequence: CAGDQGTDTQYF.

The chain employs TRBV6-1 and TRBJ1-2; TRBD1 matches at 7 bases. The CDR3 runs to 13 residues. V trimming: 2 bases; J trimming: 8 bases; junction bases outside the gene matches: 5. Germline CDR1 and CDR2: MNHNS and SASEGT. The CDR3: CASSETTGEGYTF. CDR3 sequence (DNA): TGTGCCAGCAGTGAAACTACAGGGGAGGGCTACACCTTC.

This rearrangement joins TRBV2 to TRBJ1-2; D is possibly TRBD1 (5 bases). There are 13 residues in the CDR3. V lost 5 bases, J lost 2 bases, and 9 bases lay in between. Germline CDR1 SNHLY, CDR2 FYNNEI. The CDR3 here is CASSPRQNYGYTF. CDR3 in DNA: TGTGCCAGCAGTCCTCGACAGAACTATGGCTACACCTTC.